This passage covers 7 T cell receptor beta chains from one sample sequenced in a study of blood T cells in healthy people across ages (dated by TCRdb to 2015 to 2017). The library was built by means of 5' RACE. Sequencing relied on an Illumina HiSeq 2500. The second PCR ran for roughly 7 to 11 cycles and used a J-beta primer mix along with a sample-barcoded 5' primer. The public reads were quality trimmed at Q25 with fastp and then assembled into clones with MiXCR by TCRdb, keeping productive beta chains. When rows share a CDR3 protein, they turn into one entry using the most common DNA and genes. Here the sample has roughly 1,300,000 distinct CDR3 sequences; around 55% occur a single time. The ten biggest clones cover 6.5% to 8.5% of the sample. Sequenced: blood. The receptors come from a man aged 18 to 30 in good health.

This clonotype turned up a few times. This chain links TRBV24-1 with TRBJ2-5; possibly TRBD2 for D (6 bases). Germline lookup yields CDR1 KGHDR and CDR2 SFDVKD. V lost 2 bases and J 4 bases, leaving 10 bases between the germline ends. The CDR3 runs to 14 residues. The CDR3 sequence: CATSDSGVSETQYF. The CDR3 DNA is TGTGCCACCAGTGATTCGGGGGTCTCAGAGACCCAGTACTTC.

The V call is TRBV4-2, the J call TRBJ2-5, with D unresolved. CDR1 is LGHNA, CDR2 YNFKEQ, per germline. The length of the CDR3 is 18 residues. Trimming left V 4 bases short and J 2 bases short, with 23 bases between. The CDR3 coding sequence is TGTGCCAGCAGCCCCCTATCCCCCATGGGCTCCGAACAAGAGACCCAGTACTTC. This sequence encodes CASSPLSPMGSEQETQYF.

The chain recombines TRBV10-3 with TRBJ2-7; 7 bases are shared with TRBD1. The CDR3 length is 15 residues. Germline CDR1 ENHRY, CDR2 SYGVKD. Losses at the gene ends were 5 bases for V and 2 bases for J; bases not matched to a gene: 9. The CDR3 sequence: CAISPPGTVAYEQYF. CDR3 DNA sequence: TGTGCCATCAGTCCTCCCGGGACAGTGGCCTACGAGCAGTACTTC.

This clonotype turned up a few times. The chain has TRBV6-6 and TRBJ2-3, with 9 bases identical to TRBD2. J lost 0 bases, V lost 6 bases, and 10 bases had no gene match. The CDR3 runs 17 residues. Per germline, CDR1 MNHNY and CDR2 SVGAGI (reference sequence). The CDR3 reads CASSPPGLATSTDTQYF. The CDR3 DNA reads TGTGCCAGCAGCCCCCCCGGACTAGCGACTAGCACAGATACGCAGTATTTT.

This chain joins TRBV15 and TRBJ2-3; D perhaps matches TRBD2 (7 bases). Trimming pared 1 base from V and 1 base from J, leaving 18 bases between. The length of the CDR3 is 18 residues. Germline CDR1 reads LNHNV; CDR2 reads YYDKDF (reference sequence). In nucleotides, the CDR3 is TGTGCCACCAGCAGAGCCATTGGGGGGGGCGATCGCACAGATACGCAGTATTTT. Protein sequence: CATSRAIGGGDRTDTQYF.

The rearrangement uses TRBV6-2 or TRBV6-3 and TRBJ1-1; no firm D call. The germline V gene encodes CDR1 MNHEY and CDR2 SVGEGT. The CDR3 length is 11 residues. V lost 7 bases and J lost 5, with 8 bases in between. DNA of the CDR3: TGTGCCAGCATGGGAAGGACTGAAGCTTTCTTT. Amino acids: CASMGRTEAFF.

This sequence joins TRBV6-4 and TRBJ1-1; TRBD1 matches 7 bases. This CDR3 is 15 amino acids long. After removal of 6 bases from V and 4 bases from J, the junction contained 11 bases not matched to a gene. Looked up from germline, CDR1 is MRHNA and CDR2 is SNTAGT. For the CDR3, the DNA is TGTGCCAGCAGGGCCGAAACAGGGGAGGTCACTGAAGCTTTCTTT. It is translated as CASRAETGEVTEAFF.